Given below is one T cell receptor (beta chain) in context. The sample belongs to a study of chronic HIV infection and antiretroviral therapy. TCRdb fed the 5' RACE reads into MiXCR, producing one record per CDR3 protein. Of 40,000 to 50,000 distinct CDR3 sequences in the sample, 19% are singletons; the top ten hold 2.8%. CDR3 length: 13 residues. V lost 4 bases, J lost 4 bases, and 8 bases lay in between. Per the germline V gene, CDR1 is SGHRS and CDR2 is YFSETQ. The clonotype was recovered from an adult who had HIV and had not received antiretroviral therapy, or was an uninfected healthy control (not recorded which). The V gene is TRBV5-1, the J gene TRBJ2-2; D gene unclear. The sequenced sample was peripheral blood. The CDR3 spells CASSRSGTGELFF. The CDR3 DNA reads TGCGCCAGCAGCCGGTCGGGCACCGGGGAGCTGTTTTTT.